The 4 T cell receptor beta chains below were found in one sample sequenced in a study of radiation and T cells in renal cell carcinoma. Described time point: baseline pretreatment blood. Stated treatment: 15 Gy SBRT to primary tumor, nephrectomy 4 weeks later. Only in-frame clones appear in the TCRdb table, and some are missing; sequencing was by immunoSEQ multiplex PCR. This sample has 150,000 or so clones; roughly nine tenths occur once, and the top ten carry 3.5% to 5%. This sample comprised blood, obtained from a patient whose treatment included radiotherapy and nephrectomy. Source of these receptors: a woman aged 65 to 85 with renal cell carcinoma.

The rearrangement uses TRBV11-2 and TRBJ1-1; D gene uncertain. Trimming took off 3 bases at V and 1 base at J, with 6 bases between the two ends. CDR1 and CDR2 (germline): SGHAT, FQNNGV. The CDR3 sequence is 13 residues long. Here the CDR3 reads CASSFRENTEAFF. DNA of the CDR3: TGTGCCAGCAGCTTCAGAGAGAACACTGAAGCTTTCTTT.

This chain connects TRBV28 to TRBJ2-7; D ambiguous. V was clipped by 3 bases and J by 0 bases, with 12 bases between them. CDR1 and CDR2 from the germline V gene are MDHEN and SYDVKM. The CDR3 covers 15 residues. DNA of the CDR3: TGTGCCAGCAGTTTCCCTGGCCCTAGCTCCTACGAGCAGTACTTC. It specifies CASSFPGPSSYEQYF.

The chain's CDR3 is CAWRETRLNSPLHF. CDR3 bases: TGTGCCTGGAGGGAGACAAGACTGAATTCACCCCTCCACTTT. The chain combines TRBV30 with TRBJ1-6; D gene ambiguous. The CDR3 loop spans 14 amino acids. CDR1 is GTSNPN, CDR2 SVGIG, per germline (reference sequence). V was shortened by 3 bases and J by 7 bases, with 13 bases between the two germline ends.

This chain uses TRBV9 with TRBJ1-1; D not certain. Germline V lookup: CDR1 SGDLS, CDR2 YYNGEE. The CDR3 length is 13 residues. Trimming left V 4 bases short and J 5 bases short, with 12 bases between. The CDR3 protein is CASSPRPGTEAFF. For the CDR3, the DNA is TGTGCCAGCAGCCCCCGACCCGGGACTGAAGCTTTCTTT.